A selection of T cell receptor beta chains follows, all from one sample in a study of T cell changes during pregnancy in multiple sclerosis. TCRdb's table, derived via immunoSEQ multiplex PCR, lists solely in-frame clones and lacks some. The data show 40,000 to 45,000 clones, about 91% seen once. Sample: CD4+ T cells from peripheral blood mononuclear cells, taken in the first trimester of pregnancy. The receptor source for this set is a female donor with multiple sclerosis, enrolled in a pregnancy study. The conserved cysteine and the conserved F or W are not part of the CDR3 here. The order of the fields is V gene, D gene, J gene, CDR3 protein. A D gene is named only where the DNA matches it firmly.

v_call: TRBV5-1; d_call: TRBD2; j_call: TRBJ2-1; cdr3_aa: ASSRLAEKNNEQF
v_call: TRBV11-2; d_call: .; j_call: TRBJ2-1; cdr3_aa: ASSLDRGYNEQF
v_call: TRBV10-3; d_call: TRBD1; j_call: TRBJ2-7; cdr3_aa: AIKPGQSSYEQY
v_call: TRBV6-5; d_call: TRBD1; j_call: TRBJ2-7; cdr3_aa: ASRTGASYEQY
v_call: TRBV18; d_call: TRBD1; j_call: TRBJ1-2; cdr3_aa: ASSPLAGQGDYGYT
v_call: TRBV5-4; d_call: TRBD2; j_call: TRBJ2-1; cdr3_aa: ASSLQRDIEQF
v_call: TRBV7-2; d_call: TRBD1; j_call: TRBJ1-4; cdr3_aa: ASSIWTGGNEKLF
v_call: TRBV7-6; d_call: TRBD2; j_call: TRBJ2-1; cdr3_aa: ASSGGTSGGNEQF
v_call: TRBV29-1; d_call: .; j_call: TRBJ1-3; cdr3_aa: SVVDRAGENTIY
v_call: TRBV29-1; d_call: TRBD2; j_call: TRBJ2-1; cdr3_aa: SVGRLAPNEQF
v_call: TRBV2; d_call: TRBD1; j_call: TRBJ2-7; cdr3_aa: ASSGIGTGRFGRESEQY
v_call: TRBV29-1; d_call: TRBD2; j_call: TRBJ2-1; cdr3_aa: SVEKTSGGSEQF
v_call: TRBV30; d_call: .; j_call: TRBJ2-5; cdr3_aa: AWSASQGSWETQY
v_call: TRBV19; d_call: .; j_call: TRBJ2-2; cdr3_aa: ASTGEWFTGELF
v_call: TRBV19; d_call: TRBD2; j_call: TRBJ2-7; cdr3_aa: ASSETSGRAGTYEQY
v_call: TRBV27; d_call: TRBD2; j_call: TRBJ2-1; cdr3_aa: ASRQLAGAPRDEQF